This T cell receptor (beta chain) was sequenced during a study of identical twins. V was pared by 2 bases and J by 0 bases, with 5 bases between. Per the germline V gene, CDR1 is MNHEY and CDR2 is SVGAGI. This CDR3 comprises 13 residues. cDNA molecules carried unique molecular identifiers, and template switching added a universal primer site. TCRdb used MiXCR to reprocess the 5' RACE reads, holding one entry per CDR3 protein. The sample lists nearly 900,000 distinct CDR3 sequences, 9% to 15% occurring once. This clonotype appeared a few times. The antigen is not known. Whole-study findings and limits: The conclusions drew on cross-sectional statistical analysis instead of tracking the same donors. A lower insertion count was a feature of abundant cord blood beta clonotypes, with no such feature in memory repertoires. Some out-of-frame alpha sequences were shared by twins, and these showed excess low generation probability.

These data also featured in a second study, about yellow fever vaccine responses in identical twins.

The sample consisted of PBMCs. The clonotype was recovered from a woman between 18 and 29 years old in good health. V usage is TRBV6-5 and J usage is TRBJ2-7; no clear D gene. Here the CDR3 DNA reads TGTGCCAGCAGTTACGTCAGCTCCTACGAGCAGTACGTC. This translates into CASSYVSSYEQYV.